One and the same sample provided the 11 T cell receptor beta chains below, sequenced in a study of CD8+ T cells in alopecia areata. Following extraction, RNA underwent reverse transcription to cDNA, which served as the sequencing template. The repertoire was sequenced with immunoSEQ multiplex PCR; TCRdb's copy has only in-frame clones and lacks some. The sample holds about 110,000 clones; 45% to 70% are singletons and the top ten take 20% to 25%. Sequencing input: CD8+ T cells sorted from blood. The receptor set was obtained from a human donor in good health.

The chain employs TRBV2 and TRBJ2-1, with D tentatively TRBD1 (6 bases). Trimming removed 5 bases from V and 3 bases from J, with 11 bases in between. The germline gives CDR1 SNHLY, CDR2 FYNNEI. The length of the CDR3 is 14 residues. The CDR3 bases are TGTGCCAGCAGTCGACAGGACATCTACAATGAGCAGTTCTTC. Translating it yields CASSRQDIYNEQFF. Complete variable domain (other parts from reference TRBV2 and TRBJ2-1): EPEVTQTPSHQVTQMGQEVILRCVPISNHLYFYWYRQILGQKVEFLVSFYNNEISEKSEIFDDQFSVERPDGSNFTLKIRSTKLEDSAMYFCASSRQDIYNEQFFGPGTRLTVL.

The rearrangement uses TRBV5-1 and TRBJ1-5; 7 bases match TRBD1. Germline values: CDR1 SGHRS, CDR2 YFSETQ. The CDR3 has 14 residues. V trimming: 4 bases; J trimming: 5 bases; junction bases outside the gene matches: 6. As DNA, the CDR3 is TGCGCCAGCAGCCCCTGGGACAGACATCAGCCCCAGCATTTT. It is translated as CASSPWDRHQPQHF.

The chain joins TRBV14 to TRBJ2-4; 8 nucleotides agree with TRBD1. Germline-derived CDR1 and CDR2 are SGHDN and FVKESK. The CDR3 has 15 amino acids. The J segment lost 11 bases and the V segment lost 3 bases, leaving 12 bases of the junction unmatched. This chain's CDR3 is CASSHGQGLSVVQYF. DNA for the CDR3: TGTGCCAGCAGCCATGGACAGGGCCTAAGTGTCGTTCAGTACTTC.

The chain is built from TRBV20-1 and TRBJ2-3, with unresolved D. The germline V gene encodes CDR1 DFQATT and CDR2 SNEGSKA (reference sequence). V shed 4 bases and J shed 6 bases, with 5 bases lying between them. The CDR3 length is 10 residues. The CDR3 DNA sequence: TGCAGTGCTATGGGGGATACGCAGTATTTT. As protein: CSAMGDTQYF.

The rearrangement uses TRBV23-1 and TRBJ1-1; 7 nucleotides line up with TRBD1. TRBV23-1 has ORF status, its function being uncertain. V was clipped by 0 bases and J by 10 bases; unmatched bases: 8. The CDR3 runs 14 residues. The CDR3 coding sequence is TGCGCCAGCAGTCAATCCACGACAGGGTTGAGAGCTTTCTTT. This gives the protein CASSQSTTGLRAFF.

This rearrangement joins TRBV12-5 to TRBJ2-5, with 9 bases aligning to TRBD1. Unmatched junction bases numbered 17, after V lost 7 bases and J lost 5 bases. This CDR3 comprises 17 residues. Germline V gene lookup returns CDR1 LGHNT and CDR2 FRNRAP. In nucleotides, the CDR3 is TGTGCTAGTGCCGAAGGGGGGACAGGGCCCTTGTGGGAGACCCAGTACTTC. Residues: CASAEGGTGPLWETQYF.

The chain links TRBV7-6 to TRBJ2-5; 9 bases are shared with TRBD1. Unmatched junction bases numbered 9, after V lost 5 bases and J lost 5 bases. The CDR3 loop spans 15 amino acids. The V gene's germline CDR1 is SGHVS and CDR2 FNYEAQ. CDR3 amino acids: CASSATPGTGETQYF. Here the CDR3 DNA reads TGTGCCAGCAGCGCCACCCCCGGGACAGGGGAGACCCAGTACTTC.

The rearrangement links TRBV7-9 to TRBJ2-7; D may match TRBD1 or TRBD2 (6 bases each). Per germline, CDR1 SEHNR and CDR2 FQNEAQ (reference sequence). The CDR3 is 14 residues long. V gave up 5 bases and J gave up 0 bases, with 11 bases separating them. In DNA form, the CDR3 reads TGTGCCAGCAGCCTGGGGGGCAACTCCTACGAGCAGTACTTC. It translates to CASSLGGNSYEQYF. Looking up the rest from reference TRBV7-9 and TRBJ2-7 gives the full variable domain: DTGVSQNPRHKITKRGQNVTFRCDPISEHNRLYWYRQTLGQGPEFLTYFQNEAQLEKSRLLSDRFSAERPKGSFSTLEIQRTEQGDSAMYLCASSLGGNSYEQYFGPGTRLTVT.

This clone has a single count. The rearrangement links TRBV27 to TRBJ1-6; 7 positions agree with TRBD1. Trimming removed 8 bases from V and 3 bases from J; junction bases left unmatched: 19. This CDR3 region has 19 residues. The V gene's germline CDR1 is MNHEY and CDR2 SMNVEV (reference sequence). Here the CDR3 reads CASSPFGEGGPNYNSPLHF. CDR3 sequence (DNA): TGTGCCAGCTCCCCCTTTGGTGAAGGGGGCCCCAACTATAATTCACCCCTCCACTTT.

A few counts support this clone. The rearrangement uses TRBV9 and TRBJ1-2; 7 positions match TRBD1. Germline V gene lookup returns CDR1 SGDLS and CDR2 YYNGEE. V was pared by 3 bases and J by 5 bases, with 10 bases of the junction left unmatched. The CDR3 sequence is 15 residues long. The CDR3 reads CASSATDRAWYGYTF. The CDR3 nucleotides are TGTGCCAGCAGCGCGACTGACAGGGCTTGGTATGGCTACACCTTC.

Turning to this clone: A read error may account for a junction end that differs from germline. The rearrangement joins TRBV5-6 to TRBJ1-2; D possibly corresponds to TRBD1 (5 bases). CDR1 and CDR2 from the germline V gene are SGHDT and YYEEEE. There are 16 residues in the CDR3. CDR3 DNA: TGTGCCGGCAGCTACCCCCGGGACCAACATGGCAGTGGCTACACCTTC. Its translation is CAGSYPRDQHGSGYTF.